The sequence of this T cell receptor beta chain was determined in a study of tumor-infiltrating lymphocytes in localized non-small cell lung cancer. Whole-study context: The cohort mixed smokers and never-smokers, several histologies, and some post-neoadjuvant-chemotherapy samples. Each patient gave resected tumor and non-adjacent uninvolved lung tissue.

This clone was counted a single time. The antigen is not known. V was shortened by 3 bases and J by 10 bases, with 9 bases between the two germline ends. The CDR3 runs to 11 residues. Germline lookup yields CDR1 MDHEN and CDR2 SYDVKM. Overall study results and limits: Each assay used a separate piece of the same tissue.

The assay was immunoSEQ multiplex PCR, and TCRdb's table has in-frame clones only and misses some. The sample includes under 2,500 clones, about 51% seen only once; the top ten take about 13%. This receptor was obtained from a human donor with non-small cell lung cancer. Some clones in this sample may be carry-over from other donors' samples. The V and J genes are TRBV28 and TRBJ1-1; D call uncertain. Input material: uninvolved lung tissue not adjacent to the tumor. The CDR3 reads CASSFAVGAFF. The DNA for the CDR3 is TGTGCCAGCAGTTTTGCTGTTGGAGCTTTCTTT. Full variable domain (missing parts from reference TRBV28 and TRBJ1-1): DVKVTQSSRYLVKRTGEKVFLECVQDMDHENMFWYRQDPGLGLRLIYFSYDVKMKEKGDIPEGYSVSREKKERFSLILESASTNQTSMYLCASSFAVGAFFGQGTRLTVV.